Here is one T cell receptor (beta chain) with its context. Antigen specificity is unknown. This CDR3 contains 12 residues. The V gene's germline CDR1 is LNHNV and CDR2 YYDKDF (reference sequence). Each TCR library used 3,500 to 4,500 ng of total RNA. A 6-nucleotide sample barcode was carried by the UMIs, which template switching added. TCRdb reprocessed the 5' RACE reads, with one entry per CDR3 protein and no DNA. This sample contains 160,000 or so distinct CDR3 sequences. The sample comes from a study of monozygotic twins with inflammatory bowel disease. Study-wide results and limits: Researchers report that IBD patients shared fewer clonotypes with others than healthy twins, especially amid disease activity. Twins with IBD were found to have lower TCRbeta diversity (inverse Simpson) than healthy co-twins.

The V and J genes are TRBV15 and TRBJ2-1. The sample comprised blood. This sequence was found in a human donor with ulcerative colitis or Crohn's disease, or a healthy co-twin of an affected twin (not recorded which). The CDR3 protein is CATSRTFNEQFF. Combining the CDR3 with reference TRBV15 and TRBJ2-1 gives the whole variable domain DAMVIQNPRYQVTQFGKPVTLSCSQTLNHNVMYWYQQKSSQAPKLLFHYYDKDFNNEADTPDNFQSRRPNTSFCFLDIRSPGLGDTAMYLCATSRTFNEQFFGPGTRLTVL.